This T cell receptor beta chain comes out of a study of cytomegalovirus exposure and HLA in healthy donors (dated by TCRdb to the late 2010s). Study-wide context: In an earlier analysis of under 600 of the donors, 276 Gb of sequence data and just under 120 million unique TCR beta sequences from 150 million to 200 million T cells were reported. An early release that covered 640 HLA-typed donors contained around 330 gigabases of sequencing data and around 85 million unique TCR sequences. Among the roughly 430 genotyped donors, approximately 82% belonged to the genetic ancestry cluster associated with self-reported Caucasian donors. The study aimed to test whether signatures of past pathogen exposure could be identified by cataloging public T cell receptors. The study used immunosequencing to profile the T cell repertoires of approximately 630 subjects and linked those repertoires to cytomegalovirus serostatus. Besides the first cohort of hundreds of subjects, a separate validation cohort made up of about 120 different subjects was used. The study combined high-throughput TCR immunosequencing, statistical association of individual TCRs with disease status, and machine learning to predict cytomegalovirus infection status. A later analysis re-analyzed previously published TCR beta repertoires from 650 to 800 donors and added high-resolution HLA genotyping to study TCR occurrence patterns. The later analysis used no new phenotypic data to find candidate immune exposures, relying instead on TCR beta sequences and their occurrence across donors. To decide whether each TCR beta V gene segment behaved as functional or pseudogenic, an earlier analysis of fewer than 750 of the donors relied on high-throughput TCR beta sequencing. Donor age, sex, ethnicity and CMV serostatus were compiled alongside the repertoire data. In a later genetic analysis, genome-wide SNP genotypes for about three fifths of the roughly 670 donors were used, and that subset was treated as a discovery cohort. All discovery cohort repertoires had been generated on a single sequencing platform. Class I and class II HLA loci were covered by the typing at four-digit resolution. Typing coverage differed by locus: A, B, C, DRB1 and DQB1 were typed in about 620-630 donors, DQA1 in around 500, DPA1 in some 610, and DPB1 in just under 490. Roughly five DR-DQ haplotypes were handled as single units for association and clustering, since linkage in the cohort was strong. On average, 235,054 unique TCR beta nucleotide sequences were sequenced per donor among roughly 430 genotyped donors of the cohort, with roughly 18% of those sequences being non-productive. Paper-wide results and their limitations: At a false discovery rate of 0.05, a later analysis linked around 17,000 TCR beta sequences to specific HLA alleles. This cohort had only TCR beta chains sequenced, and the lack of alpha or paired-chain data limited which features could be detected. Because HLA typing was unavailable for some donors at each locus, only the typed subset was used in association tests. Compared with equally common non-associated chains, HLA-associated TCR beta chains in a later analysis were more clonally expanded and had lower generation probabilities. Because counts were too low, roughly 17 rarely observed V segments, including chromosome 9 orphons, were left out of the earlier analysis of about 620 of the donors. A further reported finding was that TCR beta sequences accurately predicted the HLA-A and HLA-B alleles for most subjects in the first cohort. Several of the top co-occurrence clusters appeared to be linked to parvovirus B19, influenza, CMV and Epstein-Barr virus, according to a later analysis. When HLA alleles, especially DR and DQ, strongly co-occurred, attributing TCR associations to individual alleles was difficult. Presence/absence analyses assumed roughly uniform sequencing depth across donors, an assumption that may not hold. In a later analysis, TCR association rates were found to vary across HLA loci, with the most associated TCRs seen for DRB1 alleles and the fewest for HLA-C alleles. According to a later analysis, most CMV-associated TCR beta chains appeared to be HLA-restricted, and the HLA associations seemed to be driven largely by CMV exposure. An earlier analysis of approximately 530 of the donors showed that most TCR beta V segments appeared in productive rearrangements either about 87% or about 30% of the time, which broadly matched IMGT annotations. In vitro tests confirmed that a few of the cytomegalovirus-associated TCR beta chains recognize cytomegalovirus antigens. In the study, 150 to 200 TCR beta chains were listed as associated with cytomegalovirus. An association between a missense DCLRE1C variant and V-gene and J-gene trimming of TCR beta chains was found in a later genetic analysis and replicated in an independent cohort. A later genetic analysis reported fewer N-insertions in productive TCRs among donors in an Asian-associated ancestry cluster than the roughly 620-donor mean. The 87-base-pair reads could not distinguish some IMGT-functional V segments, including TRBV6-2 and TRBV6-3, so those segments were excluded. While some public TCRs were present in many individuals, most TCR sequences turned up only very rarely across donors. Correlated functional status among segregating V segments might reflect linkage disequilibrium, but an unknown experimental factor could not be ruled out. According to the authors, the approach could potentially be generalized to other disease states and immunological phenotypes. For the cohort, immune exposure information was limited to CMV serostatus. A cluster of highly shared sequence variants was judged likely to represent a technical artifact of the sequencing pipeline. Cytomegalovirus status was reported to be diagnosed by the classifier with high specificity and sensitivity in both the original and validation cohorts.

A remark on this clone: What this receptor recognizes is not known. Per-nucleotide qualities are absent, and no much larger clonotype sits a single base away.

Trimmed from V: 5 bases; trimmed from J: 2 bases; junction bases lacking a gene match: 3. CDR1 and CDR2 (SGHNT, YENEEA) derive from the germline V gene. Including cysteine and phenylalanine, the CDR3 has 14 amino acids. Only the CDR3 DNA stays, 42 bases, in frame from base 1. The cohort comprised approximately 700 healthy bone marrow donors. At the time of sampling, all cohort members were nominally healthy, though unrecorded immune exposures were likely present. The donor tested CMV seronegative, placing the donor among the 300 to 400 seronegative members of the cohort. Every donor gave a peripheral blood sample, and the peripheral blood mononuclear cells from that sample were used for TCR beta sequencing. Genomic DNA was extracted from the blood cell samples with the Qiagen DNeasy Blood Extraction Kit. Preparation of the library involved the immunoSEQ multiplex PCR assay. For the multiplex PCR, a mixture combining 60 forward primers for TCR Vbeta segments and 13 reverse primers for TCR Jbeta segments was used. Amplification of the CDR3 region of rearranged TCR beta genes was performed with a multiplex PCR assay on genomic DNA. Amplified TCR beta libraries were sequenced as 87-base-pair reads on the Illumina HiSeq System. In the paper's pipeline: Across the 500 to 850 repertoires, a later analysis counted 80 million or so unique TCR beta chains, around 10 million of which were shared by at least two donors. A nearest-neighbor algorithm error-corrected the raw reads and collapsed the reads into unique sequences, merging closely related sequences to remove PCR and sequencing errors. To assign V, D and J gene segments, CDR3 sequences were aligned to IMGT reference sequences. For a sequence to be retained, a match of at least six nucleotides to both a V gene segment and a J gene segment was required. Rearrangements were called productive when the CDR3 lacked stop codons and stayed in frame with V and J; all others were non-productive. CDR3 was defined by IMGT convention, running from the second conserved V-encoded cysteine to the conserved J-encoded phenylalanine. The earlier analysis of 550 to 650 of the donors excluded any sequence lacking an unambiguous match to a single V gene segment. In an earlier analysis of some 590 of the donors, a V segment was called functional when productive rearrangements were above 56.7%, and segregating when the standard deviation between donors exceeded 5%. A statistical classification framework was developed to diagnose cytomegalovirus status using the catalog of TCR beta chain sequences. V and J gene assignment, in a later analysis, came from comparing TCR nucleotide sequences with IMGT/GENE-DB human TR gene sequences. Using the TCRdist pipeline, a later analysis assigned CDR3 sequences along with most-parsimonious VDJ recombination scenarios. In a later analysis, each TCR beta chain was defined by its CDR3 amino acid sequence together with its V-gene family, and reads lacking a unique V-gene family were excluded. As a way to deal with suspected cross-contamination and a sequencing artifact, a later analysis dropped more than 500 nucleotide sequences that were highly shared and had low generation probability. In a later analysis, a clonal expansion index for each public chain was calculated from normalized within-repertoire ranks of inferred template counts. Generation probabilities in a later analysis came from a VDJ recombination model fitted to out-of-frame rearrangements, and those results were checked against IGoR. In a later analysis, TCR-TCR, TCR-HLA and TCR-CMV co-occurrence was scored with hypergeometric tests, and a repertoire-size bias correction was applied to TCR pairs. A later analysis estimated false discovery rates by permuting HLA or CMV assignments 20 times. In a later analysis, co-occurring TCRs were grouped with DBSCAN, and TCRdist sequence similarity was added when clustering was performed within HLA-allele-positive subsets. Co-occurrence clustering excluded repertoires with fewer than 30,000 or more than 120,000 public chains, plus five with anomalous nucleotide sharing. Entries here come from immuneACCESS through TCRdb and include only in-frame sequences with V and J called. Some clones fail to appear in such tables; in the studies checked, an unresolved V gene covers under half of the shortfall, and the cause of the remainder is unknown. V and J calls and clone size are copied from that table; D and trimming were computed from the DNA. The sample table contains approximately 86,000 clones; only one count was recorded for over 60% of them. Of the sample, roughly 3% falls within the top ten clones.

In this chain, TRBV11-3 is recombined with TRBJ2-7, with 10 central nucleotides matching TRBD2. This clonotype was obtained from a man aged 40-49 years in good health and CMV-seronegative. Input material: PBMCs. The nucleotide sequence reads as follows: TGTGCCAGCAGCCCGAGCGGGGGGGCCTACGAGCAGTACTTC. Its protein is CASSPSGGAYEQYF.